This T cell receptor beta chain emerged from a study of vaccination effects on CD4 cells after COVID-19. Study-wide points: Healthy vaccinees had only 1 of 255 vaccine-induced clones cross-react with common cold coronaviruses. Relatively few convalescent patients took part in the study, which had no early post-infection timepoints.

Notes on this clone: Its antigen is as yet unknown.

The CDR3 runs to 15 residues. J was trimmed by 3 bases and V by 3 bases; bases with no gene match: 5. Germline CDR1 SGHKS, CDR2 YYEKEE (reference sequence). The method was immunoSEQ multiplex PCR; TCRdb's version includes in-frame clones alone and lacks a portion of them. The profile shows tens of thousands of clones, roughly 70% of them singletons. Viral peptide pools were used in the ViraFEST assay to expand antigen-specific CD4+ T cells, and sequencing came afterward. At the end of over 8 days of culture, CD4+ T cells were isolated. Vaccine recipients lacked prior SARS-CoV-2 infection and had negative nucleocapsid antibodies.

This sample comprised CD4+ T cells from PBMCs cultured with SARS-CoV-2 spike peptides, obtained before COVID-19 vaccination. The V gene is TRBV5-5, the J gene TRBJ2-7; 11 bases are a match to TRBD2. The source of this sequence is a human donor who received a COVID-19 vaccine. The CDR3 DNA reads as TGTGCCAGCAGCTCCGCGGGACTAGCGGTCTACGAGCAGTACTTC. It encodes CASSSAGLAVYEQYF.